This paragraph reports one T cell receptor beta chain. Its antigen specificity is not known. No much larger clone exists at a distance of one base, and base qualities are not known. The library was produced with PCR. At the Johns Hopkins FTIC core, DNA from the cultured CD4+ T cells underwent TCR sequencing with the Oncomine TCR Beta short-read assay. Genomic DNA was extracted from the cultured CD4+ T cells with the QIAamp micro DNA kit. The Oncomine TCR Beta libraries from cultured CD4+ T cells were pooled using unique dual indexes and then sequenced on an Illumina iSeq 100. For the original study's pipeline: Non-productive sequences were filtered out, and CDR3s that did not start with C, did not end with F or W, or were shorter than 7 amino acids were discarded. Antigen-specific clonotypes were identified with the MANAFEST web application by comparing peptide-stimulated wells with reference and other culture wells. An FDR below 0.05, an odds ratio above 5, and a productive frequency above 0.1% in at least two of three replicate wells were required for clones to be considered positive. Clonotypes that were significantly expanded in both SARS-CoV-2 spike wells and at least one common cold coronavirus spike condition were defined as cross-reactive. Levenshtein distances (stringdist) and unrooted phylogenetic trees (ape) in R version 3.6.1 were used to assess CDR3 homology. Clones were called with MiXCR by TCRdb after fastp trimmed the public reads at Q25, and only in-frame beta chains were retained. Each entry merges the rows of one CDR3 protein and shows their most common DNA and genes. The V and J calls here are based on TCRdb, not the publication. Within this sample are 4,500 to 5,500 distinct CDR3 sequences, with around 38% of them counted one time only. The ten largest clonotypes hold roughly 28% of the sample.

The data stem from a study of vaccination and CD4 T cells after COVID-19 (dated by TCRdb to 2021 to 2024). Study-wide context: The convalescent cohort included six males and four females, with two Hispanic individuals, seven Caucasians, two Asians and one multiracial person. Each participant got two doses of either the Pfizer-BioNTech BNT162b2 vaccine (n=8) or the Moderna mRNA-1273 vaccine (n=2). Post-COVID blood samples were collected from convalescent patients a median of around 100 days after diagnosis, with a range of roughly 35 to 170 days. Control cultures used a CEFX viral epitope pool as positive control, an HIV-1 Nef peptide pool as negative control, or no peptide. At the TCR clonotype level, an earlier paper using these donors assessed memory CD4+ T cell crossreactivity between SARS-CoV-2 and common cold coronavirus spike proteins. The cultures were stimulated with overlapping spike peptide pools from SARS-CoV-2 and from the common cold coronaviruses HCoV-NL63, HCoV-OC43 and HCoV-229E. Post-vaccine blood samples were obtained a median of about 72 days after the second vaccine dose, with a range of roughly 12 to 250 days. In 10 COVID-19 convalescent patients and a handful of infection-naive healthy vaccine recipients, researchers compared the spike-specific CD4+ TCR repertoire from before mRNA vaccination with the repertoire from after. General findings and caveats noted by the study authors: The study included relatively few convalescent patients and did not analyze early timepoints after natural infection. In convalescent patients, nearly all vaccine-specific clones (304 of 307) were found to be mono-reactive for SARS-CoV-2 spike rather than cross-reactive with common cold coronaviruses. Although the median number of SARS-CoV-2-reactive clonotypes went up from fewer than 25 after infection to about 38 after vaccination, the increase was not significant. Among convalescent patients, a median 86.3% of the SARS-CoV-2-reactive clones seen after vaccination appeared only after vaccination, which suggests priming specific to the vaccine.

The germline V gene (reference sequence) supplies CDR1 LNHDA and CDR2 SQIVND. Cut back by 5 bases and 4 bases, the V and J ends lie 14 bases apart. The cysteine opens and the phenylalanine closes a CDR3 of 14 amino acids. The read is trimmed to its CDR3 DNA, 42 bases read in frame from base 1. What this sample's treatment or condition label stands for: approximately 10-day PBMC culture with coronavirus spike peptide pools or control peptides (ViraFEST assay). CD4+ T cells from unexposed donors were collected before the COVID-19 pandemic (2011-2018). The ViraFEST assay was used in the study, in which antigen-specific T cells were expanded with peptide pools and expanded clonotypes were subsequently identified by TCR sequencing. Each well held approximately 2 million PBMCs cultured in IMDM containing roughly 5.5% human AB serum and approximately 9.6 IU/ml IL-2, with 10 ug/ml peptide pools added. Half of the culture medium was replaced with fresh IL-2-containing medium on days 3 and 7. Once the cells had been in culture for around nine days, the EasySep CD4+ T cell isolation kit was used to isolate CD4+ T cells by negative selection. As far as cell numbers permitted, CD4+ T cells from unexposed donors were tested for reactivity against SARS-CoV-2 S and N as well as four spike pools from common cold coronaviruses. Ficoll-Paque Plus gradient centrifugation was used to isolate PBMCs from whole blood, and the isolated PBMCs were then either used fresh or cryopreserved at -140C. In general, triplicate wells were set up for every culture condition. The leukapheresis product used for the unexposed donors was purchased from a commercial source.

The receptor chain draws on TRBV19 and TRBJ1-2; the D gene is perhaps TRBD1, on 5 matching bases. The receptor was derived from a human donor in good health. Material: CD4+ T cells from blood, cultured in vitro. The CDR3 protein sequence reads: CASSPGVQFYGYTF. The bases are TGTGCCAGTAGTCCGGGGGTACAGTTCTATGGCTACACCTTC.